This T cell receptor beta chain was recorded in a study of identical twins. TCRdb processed the 5' RACE reads anew with MiXCR; each CDR3 protein has one entry. The sample carries 640,000 or so distinct CDR3 sequences, roughly 6% recorded once. This clonotype was counted many times. What it binds is not known. The ends were cut back, 1 base at V and 0 bases at J, with 6 bases in the middle. Per germline, CDR1 MNHEY and CDR2 SVGEGT. The CDR3 has 14 amino acids. Findings of the study overall: A lower insertion count was a feature of abundant cord blood beta clonotypes, with no such feature in memory repertoires. In monozygotic twins, models underestimated the sharing of out-of-frame TCR alpha. Weaker excess twin sharing was seen among beta out-of-frame sequences. Conclusions were based on cross-sectional statistical analysis, without following the same donors.

The receptor comes from a young man in good health. Sequencing was carried out using naive T cells sorted from blood. This chain uses TRBV6-2 or TRBV6-3 with TRBJ2-5; no firm D call. The CDR3 bases are TGTGCCAGCAGTTACTTCACGGACCAAGAGACCCAGTACTTC. It encodes CASSYFTDQETQYF.